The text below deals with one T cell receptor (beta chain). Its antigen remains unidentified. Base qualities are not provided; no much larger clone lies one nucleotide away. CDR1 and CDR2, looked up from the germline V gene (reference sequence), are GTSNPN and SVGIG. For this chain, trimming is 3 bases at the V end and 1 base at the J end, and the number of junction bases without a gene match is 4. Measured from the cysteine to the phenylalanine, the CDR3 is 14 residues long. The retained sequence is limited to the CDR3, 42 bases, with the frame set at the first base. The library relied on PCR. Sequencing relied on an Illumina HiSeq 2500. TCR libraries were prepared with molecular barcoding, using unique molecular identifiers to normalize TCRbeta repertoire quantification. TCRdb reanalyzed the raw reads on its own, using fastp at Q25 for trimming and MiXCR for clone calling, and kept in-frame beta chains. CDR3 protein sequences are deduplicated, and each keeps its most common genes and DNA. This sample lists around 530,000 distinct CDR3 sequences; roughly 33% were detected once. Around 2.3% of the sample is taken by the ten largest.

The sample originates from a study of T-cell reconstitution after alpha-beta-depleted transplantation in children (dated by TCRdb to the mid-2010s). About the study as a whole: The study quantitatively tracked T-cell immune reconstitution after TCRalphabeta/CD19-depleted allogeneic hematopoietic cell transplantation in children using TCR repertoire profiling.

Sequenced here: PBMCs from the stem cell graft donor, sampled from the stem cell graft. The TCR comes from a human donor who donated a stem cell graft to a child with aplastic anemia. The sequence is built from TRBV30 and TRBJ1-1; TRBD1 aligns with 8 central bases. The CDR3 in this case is CAWSRQGPNTEAFF. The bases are TGTGCCTGGAGCCGACAGGGGCCGAACACTGAAGCTTTCTTT.